The sequence of this T cell receptor (beta chain) was determined in a study of cytomegalovirus exposure and HLA in healthy donors. V was clipped by 3 bases and J by 6 bases; unmatched bases: 5. Germline CDR1 SGHNT, CDR2 YENEEA. The CDR3 consists of 16 residues. General study results and limits: In a later analysis, TCR beta V- and J-gene trimming showed a link to a missense DCLRE1C variant. Earlier analysis found most TCR beta V segments productive about 90% or about 30% of the time.

60 Vbeta and 13 Jbeta primers were used in PCR. Measured with immunoSEQ multiplex PCR; TCRdb has only the in-frame clones, and not every one. This sample yields roughly 200,000 clones, of which 80% are seen a single time; 0.6% to 0.7% belongs to the top ten. Comment on this clone: Its antigen is still unknown.

Samples came from healthy bone marrow donors. This clonotype was obtained from a boy aged 10-17 years in good health and CMV-seronegative. Sequencing was performed on PBMCs. V gene TRBV11-3 combines with J gene TRBJ2-3; 14 positions match TRBD2. The CDR3 loop reads CASSLGLAGVRDTQYF. The CDR3 DNA reads as TGTGCCAGCAGCTTGGGACTAGCGGGAGTCCGTGATACGCAGTATTTT.